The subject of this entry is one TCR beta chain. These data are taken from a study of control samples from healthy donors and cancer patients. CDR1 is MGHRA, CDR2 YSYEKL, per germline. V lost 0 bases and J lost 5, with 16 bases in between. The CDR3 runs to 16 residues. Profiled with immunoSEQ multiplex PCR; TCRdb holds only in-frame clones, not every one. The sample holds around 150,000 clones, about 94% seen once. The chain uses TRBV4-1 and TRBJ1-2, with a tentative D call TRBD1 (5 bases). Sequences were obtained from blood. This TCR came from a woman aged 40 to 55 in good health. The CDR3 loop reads CASSQDRPQGGYGYTF. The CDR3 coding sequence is TGCGCCAGCAGCCAAGATCGCCCGCAGGGCGGGTATGGCTACACCTTC.